The 11 T cell receptor beta chains presented below share a single source sample, sequenced in a study of OX40 agonist ivuxolimab in advanced cancers. Using immunoSEQ multiplex PCR, the repertoire was profiled, and TCRdb retains in-frame clones only, with some absent. The sample lists under 70,000 clones, around 85% occurring once. The sequencing here drew on CD4+ or CD8+ T cells sorted from blood, taken in a trial of the OX40 agonist ivuxolimab. All receptors derive from an adult with an advanced solid tumor such as melanoma, head and neck, liver or kidney cancer.

The V and J genes are TRBV5-4 and TRBJ2-1; D is unclear. From germline, CDR1 is SGHNT and CDR2 YYREEE (reference sequence). V lost 0 bases and J 7 bases, leaving 14 bases between the germline ends. The CDR3 is made up of 15 amino acids. CDR3 nucleotide sequence: TGTGCCAGCAGCTTGGACCCAGGAGAACGGAATGAGCAGTTCTTC. Residues: CASSLDPGERNEQFF.

The CDR3 loop reads CASRRQTSYNSPLHF. The DNA of the CDR3 is TGTGCCAGCAGGAGACAGACCTCCTATAATTCACCCCTCCACTTT. The genes are TRBV6-5 and TRBJ1-6; a weak D match, TRBD1 (5 bases). Germline CDR1 reads MNHEY; CDR2 reads SVGAGI. The V gene lost 6 bases and the J gene lost 0 bases, with 9 bases spanning the gap. The CDR3 extends over 15 amino acids.

This rearrangement joins TRBV27 to TRBJ2-1; 8 nucleotides line up with TRBD2. Germline-derived CDR1 and CDR2 are MNHEY and SMNVEV (reference sequence). Unmatched junction bases numbered 3, after V lost 3 bases and J lost 2 bases. The CDR3 loop spans 15 amino acids. CDR3 region: CASSFGLAAYNEQFF. In nucleotides, the CDR3 is TGTGCCAGCAGTTTCGGACTAGCTGCCTACAATGAGCAGTTCTTC.

This sequence joins TRBV10-3 and TRBJ1-1; 11 bases match TRBD1. Germline V gives CDR1 ENHRY, CDR2 SYGVKD. V was clipped by 6 bases and J by 4 bases; unmatched bases: 7. CDR3 size: 15 residues. In DNA, the CDR3 is TGTGCCATCAGGGGGACAGGGGGGAAGGGCACTGAAGCTTTCTTT. Protein sequence: CAIRGTGGKGTEAFF.

The chain uses TRBV7-9 and TRBJ1-2; no firm D call. Per germline, CDR1 SEHNR and CDR2 FQNEAQ (reference sequence). CDR3 size: 12 residues. V lost 3 bases and J lost 8, with 10 bases in between. CDR3 amino acids: CASSFGLGGYTF. DNA for the CDR3: TGTGCCAGCAGCTTTGGACTGGGGGGCTACACCTTC.

The V and J genes are TRBV11-3 and TRBJ2-1, with 9 nucleotides matching TRBD2. The CDR3 length is 14 residues. V lost 3 bases to trimming and J lost 9 bases; unmatched junction nucleotides: 6. Germline lookup yields CDR1 SGHNT and CDR2 YENEEA. CDR3 nucleotides: TGTGCCAGCAGCTTTAGCGGGAGTGCGGGTGAGCAGTTCTTC. This sequence encodes CASSFSGSAGEQFF.

This clone was seen just once. The gene calls are TRBV6-5 and TRBJ2-3; D may correspond to TRBD1 or TRBD2 (6 bases each). V lost 0 bases and J 2 bases, leaving 12 bases between the germline ends. The germline V gene has CDR1 MNHEY and CDR2 SVGAGI. The CDR3 has 16 amino acids. The CDR3 bases are TGTGCCAGCAGTTACTCGCTGTGGGGGGCCACAGATACGCAGTATTTT. Its protein product is CASSYSLWGATDTQYF.

The DNA for the CDR3 is TGTGCCAGCAGCTTCACTACAGGGATGGGAGAGACCCAGTACTTC. Its translation: CASSFTTGMGETQYF. The rearrangement joins TRBV7-2 to TRBJ2-5, with D perhaps TRBD1 (6 bases). The germline V and J ends were trimmed by 3 bases and 4 bases, with 15 bases remaining between them. The length of the CDR3 is 15 residues. Germline V lookup: CDR1 SGHTA, CDR2 FQGNSA.

The chain carries TRBV14 and TRBJ2-1; 9 bases are shared with TRBD2. CDR1 is SGHDN, CDR2 FVKESK, per germline. The J segment lost 4 bases and the V segment lost 0 bases, leaving 10 bases of the junction unmatched. This CDR3 is built from 18 residues. The CDR3 loop reads CASSQDSRIAGAYNEQFF. In DNA, the CDR3 is TGTGCCAGCAGCCAAGATTCGAGAATAGCGGGGGCTTACAATGAGCAGTTCTTC.

Judged by abundance, this clone is medium-sized. The gene calls are TRBV5-4 and TRBJ2-3; tentatively, D is TRBD1 (6 bases). V lost 0 bases and J lost 2, with 7 bases in between. The CDR3 is 14 amino acids. Germline CDR1 and CDR2: SGHNT and YYREEE (reference sequence). The CDR3 loop reads CASSLDRATDTQYF. CDR3 nucleotide sequence: TGTGCCAGCAGCTTGGACAGGGCCACAGATACGCAGTATTTT. Complete variable domain (other parts from reference TRBV5-4 and TRBJ2-3): ETGVTQSPTHLIKTRGQQVTLRCSSQSGHNTVSWYQQALGQGPQFIFQYYREEENGRGNFPPRFSGLQFPNYSSELNVNALELDDSALYLCASSLDRATDTQYFGPGTRLTVL.

This clone was counted once. V is TRBV25-1 and J is TRBJ1-2; D possibly corresponds to TRBD1 (5 bases). Trimming pared 7 bases from V and 6 bases from J, leaving 15 bases between. This CDR3 comprises 13 residues. CDR1 and CDR2 (germline): MGHDK, SYGVNS. CDR3 loop: CASTRDRWNGYTF. CDR3 nucleotides: TGTGCCAGCACTCGGGACCGGTGGAATGGCTACACCTTC.